These 4 T cell receptor beta chains were all obtained from the same sample, sequenced in a study of identifying expanded T cells in peripheral blood. Only in-frame clones appear in the TCRdb table, and some are missing; sequencing was by immunoSEQ multiplex PCR. The profile shows about 94,000 clones, approximately 86% of them singletons. The sequencing input was blood. These receptors were obtained from a person aged 18 to 75 in good health.

The chain recombines TRBV15 with TRBJ2-3, with D uncertain. V was clipped by 1 base and J by 3 bases, with 2 bases between them. The CDR3 spans 12 residues. Germline CDR1 and CDR2: LNHNV and YYDKDF (reference sequence). DNA of the CDR3: TGTGCCACCAGCAGAGTAACAGATACGCAGTATTTT. Protein sequence: CATSRVTDTQYF.

V and J are TRBV6-6 and TRBJ2-7; D possibly corresponds to TRBD2 (5 bases). The V and J ends lost 6 bases and 4 bases respectively, with 16 bases between them. The germline gives CDR1 MNHNY, CDR2 SVGAGI (reference sequence). CDR3 length equals 14 residues. The CDR3 DNA is TGTGCCAGCAGCCATAACGGGGAAAGGTACGAGCAGTACTTC. As protein: CASSHNGERYEQYF.

The V call is TRBV29-1, the J call TRBJ2-1; D is tentatively TRBD1 or TRBD2 (6 bases each). The CDR3 is 14 residues long. Germline loops: CDR1 SQVTM, CDR2 ANQGSEA. V lost 6 bases and J lost 3, with 15 bases in between. The CDR3, as DNA: TGCAGCGTCTACGCGGGGACAAGCTACAATGAGCAGTTCTTC. Encoded protein: CSVYAGTSYNEQFF.

The genes are TRBV10-3 and TRBJ2-1, with 11 bases fitting TRBD2. This CDR3 contains 15 residues. In germline, CDR1 is ENHRY, CDR2 SYGVKD. Unmatched junction bases numbered 11, after V lost 7 bases and J lost 9 bases. The DNA of the CDR3 is TGTGCCATCACCCCTAGCGGGGGGAAATCGGTTGAGCAGTTCTTC. Translated: CAITPSGGKSVEQFF.